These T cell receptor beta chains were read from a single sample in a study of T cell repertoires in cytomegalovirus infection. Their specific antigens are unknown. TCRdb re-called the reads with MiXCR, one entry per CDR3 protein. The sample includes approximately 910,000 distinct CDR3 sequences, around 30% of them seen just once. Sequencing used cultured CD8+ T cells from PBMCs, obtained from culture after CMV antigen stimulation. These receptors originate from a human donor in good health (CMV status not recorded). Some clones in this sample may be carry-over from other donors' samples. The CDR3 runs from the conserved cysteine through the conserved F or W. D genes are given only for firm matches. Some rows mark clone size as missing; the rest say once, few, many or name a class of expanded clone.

CATGERKELYNEQFF,TGTGCCACCGGCGAGAGGAAGGAGTTATACAATGAGCAGTTCTTC,.,.,TRBJ2-1,TRBV6-6
CASSYSRGRDLDEQYF,TGTGCCAGCAGTTACTCCCGGGGCCGTGATCTGGACGAGCAGTACTTC,.,.,TRBJ2-7,TRBV6-2/TRBV6-3
CASKGQHPSGANVLTF,TGCGCCAGCAAGGGACAGCACCCCTCTGGGGCCAACGTCCTGACTTTC,once,TRBD1,TRBJ2-6,TRBV10-1
CASSLADRLFSNQPQHF,TGTGCCAGCAGTTTAGCGGACAGACTCTTTAGCAATCAGCCCCAGCATTTT,.,.,TRBJ1-5,TRBV12-3/TRBV12-4
CASSRDRAHGTEAFF,TGTGCCAGCAGCCGGGACAGGGCCCATGGGACTGAAGCTTTCTTT,.,TRBD1,TRBJ1-1,TRBV2
CASRAGLTFEDTQYF,TGTGCCAGCAGGGCGGGACTCACCTTCGAAGATACGCAGTATTTT,once,.,TRBJ2-3,TRBV7-3
CASSLGGTDAYEQYF,TGCGCCAGCAGCTTGGGCGGGACGGATGCCTACGAGCAGTACTTC,few,.,TRBJ2-7,TRBV5-1
CASSLVTAFPTGELFF,TGTGCCAGCAGCTTAGTTACAGCCTTTCCCACCGGGGAGCTGTTTTTT,many,.,TRBJ2-2,TRBV7-2
CASTFSGYEQYF,TGTGCCAGCACCTTCTCCGGCTACGAGCAGTACTTC,few,.,TRBJ2-7,TRBV7-8
CATSRQGQGATNEKLFF,TGTGCCACCAGCAGACAGGGACAGGGGGCAACTAATGAAAAACTGTTTTTT,.,TRBD1,TRBJ1-4,TRBV15
CVSSLPGMKTEAFF,TGTGTCAGCAGCTTACCCGGGATGAAAACTGAAGCTTTCTTT,.,.,TRBJ1-1,TRBV7-8
CASRGGAEAFF,TGTGCCAGCAGGGGGGGAGCTGAAGCTTTCTTT,.,.,TRBJ1-1,TRBV4-2
CSVGGGTEAFF,TGCAGCGTTGGGGGCGGGACTGAAGCTTTCTTT,.,.,TRBJ1-1,TRBV29-1
CASSPGFRETQYF,TGTGCCAGCAGTCCAGGGTTCCGAGAGACCCAGTACTTC,many,.,TRBJ2-5,TRBV7-9
CASISRGGNTEAFF,TGTGCCAGCATCTCTAGAGGGGGAAACACTGAAGCTTTCTTT,many,.,TRBJ1-1,TRBV7-8
CASRGARDEQFF,TGTGCCAGCAGGGGGGCTAGGGATGAGCAGTTCTTC,.,.,TRBJ2-1,TRBV2